This T cell receptor beta chain was captured in a study of T cell responses to AZD1222 COVID-19 vaccine (dated by TCRdb to the early 2020s). About the full investigation: AZD1222 recipients whose second dose came at about 4 weeks and those whose second dose came at about 12 weeks were combined into one group, since spike-specific TCR depth and breadth did not differ between the two schedules. A total of just over 230 trial participants underwent TCR sequencing, of whom 200 to 220 had received two doses of AZD1222 and about 25 had received two doses of the MenACWY control vaccine. Trial participants were enrolled by age into subgroups of 18-55, 56-69 and 70-plus years, and around 140, 26 and 57 TCR-sequenced participants, respectively, were included in these subgroups.

From its cysteine to its phenylalanine, the CDR3 spans 14 amino acids. Only the CDR3 portion is preserved as DNA: 42 bases, with reading frame beginning at the first base. The junction carries 11 bases between V and J, which are trimmed by 5 bases and 0 bases respectively. Based on the germline V gene, the CDR1 and CDR2 sequences are SNHLY and FYNNEI. What the authors observed across the whole study: In the small 56-69-year group, the increase in depth fell short of significance, most likely because of low power. Most participants were white British and females outnumbered males, and the authors suggested that clonal diversity may have been underestimated. Conclusions about previously exposed vaccinees are limited because only 5 or 6 AZD1222 recipients were SARS-CoV-2 seropositive at baseline. Spike-specific TCR breadth and depth rose significantly after two AZD1222 doses compared with day 0 and with MenACWY recipients. The vaccine-associated CD4 TCRs covered the entire spike protein, and the dominant responses fell in regions 160-218 and 743-854. Reportedly, almost half of the unique spike-specific TCRs recognized epitopes lying outside the regions that are mutated in the B.1.351 and B.1.1.7 variants. No day 14 peak-response samples were available, so repertoires were characterized only after the peak T cell response.

The sample's time point label, decoded: baseline before first vaccination. Vaccinee samples came from UK trials COV001 and COV002, including a single-blind randomized controlled phase 2/3 trial of AZD1222 (ChAdOx1 nCoV-19) in healthy adults. Trial participant PBMC samples were collected at day 0 and day 28 after the second dose for TCRbeta chain sequencing. The CDR3 regions of human TCRbeta chains were analyzed by immunosequencing. From the authors' description of their analysis: TCRs in the repertoires were compared against a reference library of SARS-CoV-2-specific TCRs that had been generated with the MIRA antigen-specificity platform. Breadth was defined as the fraction of unique TCRs that were SARS-CoV-2-associated, and depth was defined as the fraction of total T cells that were SARS-CoV-2-associated. Using the MIRA data, each spike-specific TCR was mapped to the spike region that the TCR reacts to and placed in a CD4 or CD8 class. Log10-transformed breadth and depth values were compared by one-way ANOVA with Sidak's multiple comparisons tests. This is the immuneACCESS table as TCRdb keeps it, with only in-frame sequences that have V and J called. A part of the clones is gone; compared with another copy, unresolved V genes explain less than half, and the rest is unexplained. That table is the source of V, J and clone size, and D and trimming were worked out from the DNA. This sample lists about 97,000 clones; roughly 87% were detected once. The ten most abundant clones make up more than 15% of the sample.

Comments on this clone: Its antigen is unknown. Per-base quality was not reported, and no clone a single base away is much larger than it.

The receptor's source is an adult in good health. The V and J segments used are TRBV2 and TRBJ2-7; the D gene cannot be resolved reliably. The material was peripheral blood, obtained on day 0 of AZD1222 vaccination. The CDR3 region has the sequence CASSSDNGSYEQYF. In nucleotides, the sequence is TGTGCCAGCAGTTCGGATAATGGCTCCTACGAGCAGTACTTC.